Presented here are 8 T cell receptor beta chains from one specimen sequenced in a study of CD8 T cells in Susac syndrome. Reverse transcription of roughly 0.5 to 1 ug RNA was carried out with random hexamers. MiXCR, applied by TCRdb to the immunoSEQ multiplex PCR reads, yields one record per CDR3 protein. The profile shows 84,000 or so distinct CDR3 sequences, approximately 96% of them singletons. Source material: CD8+ T cells from PBMCs. All receptors derive from a human donor with Susac syndrome.

The chain couples TRBV5-1 to TRBJ2-1; no clear D. Trimming took 4 bases from V and 2 from J, leaving 22 bases between them. The CDR3 extends over 18 amino acids. Germline CDR1 and CDR2: SGHRS and YFSETQ. The CDR3 loop reads CASSPGRSVGMTYNEQFF. CDR3 nucleotides: TGCGCCAGCAGCCCGGGTAGGTCGGTGGGCATGACCTACAATGAGCAGTTCTTC.

The J gene is TRBJ2-5, the V gene TRBV19; 8 bases map to TRBD2. Germline V gene lookup returns CDR1 LNHDA and CDR2 SQIVND (reference sequence). The V segment lost 4 bases and the J segment 5 bases; nucleotides outside the gene matches: 6. This CDR3 contains 14 residues. CDR3: CASSTSGLPETQYF. The CDR3 coding sequence is TGTGCCAGTAGTACTAGCGGGCTCCCGGAGACCCAGTACTTC.

The CDR3 coding sequence is TGTGCCAGCAGCAACGGAGGCTATGGCTACACCTTC. Protein sequence: CASSNGGYGYTF. The V and J genes are TRBV27 and TRBJ1-2; D uncertain. V lost 6 bases, J lost 4 bases, and 9 bases lay in between. This CDR3 is built from 12 residues. Germline V CDR1 and CDR2: MNHEY, SMNVEV (reference sequence).

This clonotype was seen a handful of times. The genes are TRBV20-1 and TRBJ2-1; D remains unclear. Looked up from germline, CDR1 is DFQATT and CDR2 is SNEGSKA (reference sequence). The V end lost 1 base, the J end lost 9 bases, and 7 bases lay between the germline ends. The CDR3 extends over 11 amino acids. The CDR3 loop is CSARGRGEQFF. The CDR3 nucleotides read TGCAGTGCTAGAGGTCGAGGTGAGCAGTTCTTC.

V usage is TRBV2 and J usage is TRBJ2-1; 12 bases are shared with TRBD2. V was pared by 6 bases and J by 2 bases, with 2 bases of the junction left unmatched. CDR1 SNHLY and CDR2 FYNNEI come from the germline V gene. The CDR3 is 15 amino acids. CDR3 residues: CASRTSGGAYNEQFF. The CDR3 DNA follows: TGTGCCAGCAGGACTAGCGGGGGAGCCTACAATGAGCAGTTCTTC. Supplemented by reference TRBV2 and TRBJ2-1, the full variable domain reads EPEVTQTPSHQVTQMGQEVILRCVPISNHLYFYWYRQILGQKVEFLVSFYNNEISEKSEIFDDQFSVERPDGSNFTLKIRSTKLEDSAMYFCASRTSGGAYNEQFFGPGTRLTVL.

This clonotype is a singleton in its sample. The chain has TRBV28 and TRBJ2-5; D is undetermined. V dropped 8 bases and J dropped 0 bases, with 10 bases sitting between them. The CDR3 has 13 amino acids. The germline CDR1 and CDR2 sequences are MDHEN and SYDVKM. The CDR3 sequence is CASRGLYQETQYF. The CDR3, as DNA: TGTGCCAGCCGTGGTTTGTACCAAGAGACCCAGTACTTC.

The rearrangement links TRBV2 to TRBJ1-4; no clear D gene. The CDR3 loop spans 14 amino acids. Germline loops: CDR1 SNHLY, CDR2 FYNNEI. Trimming took 4 bases from V and 1 from J, leaving 7 bases between them. The CDR3: CASSVLGTNEKLFF. The CDR3 nucleotides read TGTGCCAGCAGTGTCCTGGGAACTAATGAAAAACTGTTTTTT.

V gene TRBV11-2 combines with J gene TRBJ1-1, with TRBD1 matching over 8 bases. The germline CDR1 and CDR2 sequences are SGHAT and FQNNGV. This CDR3 has 15 amino acids. V lost 6 bases and J lost 1; bases outside the gene matches: 7. As DNA, the CDR3 is TGTGCCAGCAGATCAACAGGGGGGGCGAACACTGAAGCTTTCTTT. Residues: CASRSTGGANTEAFF.